This TCR beta chain was sequenced in a study of T cell responses to AZD1222 COVID-19 vaccine (dated by TCRdb to 2020 to 2023). Background for the entire study: AZD1222 recipients whose second dose came at about 4 weeks and those whose second dose came at about 12 weeks were combined into one group, since spike-specific TCR depth and breadth did not differ between the two schedules. A total of under 250 trial participants underwent TCR sequencing, of whom nearly 210 had received two doses of AZD1222 and about 25 had received two doses of the MenACWY control vaccine. Enrollment into the trials was organized by age into subgroups of 18-55, 56-69 and 70-plus years, and those subgroups contained roughly 150, 30 and 60 TCR-sequenced participants, respectively.

The paper as a whole reports these results and caveats: The 56-69-year group was small, and its depth increase did not reach significance, likely because of low power. Conclusions about previously exposed vaccinees are limited because only six or seven AZD1222 recipients were SARS-CoV-2 seropositive at baseline. Most participants were white British and females outnumbered males, and the authors suggested that clonal diversity may have been underestimated. After two AZD1222 doses, both the breadth and the depth of spike-specific TCRs were significantly higher than at day 0 and than in MenACWY recipients. Because no day 14 peak-response samples were available, repertoires were characterized only after the peak T cell response. Reportedly, close to half of the unique spike-specific TCRs recognized epitopes lying outside the regions that are mutated in the B.1.351 and B.1.1.7 variants. Vaccine-associated CD4 TCRs spanned the whole spike protein, with dominant responses in regions 160-218 and 743-854.

This specimen's time point label, per the study, means: baseline before first vaccination. The vaccinee samples were drawn from two UK trials, COV001 and COV002, one of which was a single-blind randomized controlled phase 2/3 trial testing AZD1222 (ChAdOx1 nCoV-19) in healthy adults. For TCRbeta chain sequencing, PBMC samples from trial participants were taken at day 0 and at day 28 after the second dose. Comments on this clone: This clone's antigen is unknown. Nothing much larger sits one base from this clone, and base qualities are not available.

V and J are trimmed by 7 bases and 1 base, and the gene matches miss 5 bases of the junction. The germline V gene yields MGHRA for CDR1 and YSYEKL for CDR2. The CDR3 spans 15 residues, from the cysteine through the phenylalanine. Only the CDR3 DNA stays, 45 bases, in frame from base 1. The CDR3 regions of human TCRbeta chains were subjected to immunosequencing. As for the authors' bioinformatics: TCRs in the repertoires were matched against a reference library of SARS-CoV-2-specific TCRs that had been generated with the MIRA antigen-specificity platform. Breadth meant the fraction of unique TCRs that were SARS-CoV-2-associated, whereas depth meant the fraction of total T cells that were SARS-CoV-2-associated. Using the MIRA data, each spike-specific TCR was assigned both to the spike region to which the TCR was reactive and to a CD4 or CD8 class. Log10-transformed breadth and depth values were compared by one-way ANOVA with Sidak's multiple comparisons tests. Drawn from immuneACCESS, this table holds only the in-frame rearrangements with V and J called that TCRdb kept. Clones are partly lost; checked studies trace under half to an unresolved V gene and leave the rest unexplained. V and J calls and clone size are those listed in that table; D and trimming were worked out from the DNA. This sample comprises 90,000 to 130,000 clones, about 85% of them detected only once. The top ten hold about 3% of the sample.

Rearrangement joined TRBV4-1 to TRBJ2-7, with 12 bases matching TRBD2. The sample consisted of peripheral blood, taken on day 0 of AZD1222 vaccination. This sequence was found in an adult in good health. This receptor carries the CDR3 CASTFGTSGSYEQYF. The DNA sequence is as follows: TGCGCCAGCACCTTCGGGACTAGCGGGTCCTACGAGCAGTACTTC.